The 27 T cell receptor beta chains below were found in one sample sequenced in a study of blood T cell repertoires in COVID-19. TCRdb's table, derived via immunoSEQ multiplex PCR, lists solely in-frame clones and lacks some. The sample lists over 130,000 clones; 84% were seen once. The sample comprised PBMCs or T cells enriched from blood (not recorded which). All receptors derive from a woman between 18 and 30 years old who had been exposed to COVID-19.

This clone is a singleton in its sample. J is TRBJ2-3 and V is TRBV11-2; 10 nucleotides line up with TRBD2. J lost 3 bases, V lost 2 bases, and 2 bases had no gene match. Germline V CDR1 and CDR2: SGHAT, FQNNGV. The CDR3 has 15 amino acids. The CDR3 spells CASSLRAGGTDTQYF. The CDR3 DNA reads as TGTGCCAGCAGCTTAAGAGCGGGAGGGACAGATACGCAGTATTTT.

The rearrangement links TRBV19 to TRBJ1-3, with a tentative D call TRBD1 (5 bases). This CDR3 contains 15 residues. Germline loops: CDR1 LNHDA, CDR2 SQIVND (reference sequence). Trimming left V 9 bases short and J 1 base short, with 16 bases between. CDR3 sequence: CASSPPTVSGNTIYF. CDR3 in DNA: TGTGCCAGCTCCCCCCCGACAGTATCTGGAAACACCATATATTTT.

The V call is TRBV4-1, the J call TRBJ2-7, with TRBD2 matching 16 bases. The CDR3 totals 20 residues. Germline trimming cut 2 bases from V and 0 bases from J; bases unmatched to any gene: 10. CDR1 and CDR2 from the germline V gene are MGHRA and YSYEKL. Here the CDR3 reads CASSQQRPGLAGGNSYEQYF. CDR3 nucleotides: TGCGCCAGCAGCCAACAAAGACCGGGACTAGCGGGAGGGAACTCCTACGAGCAGTACTTC.

V usage is TRBV7-2 and J usage is TRBJ2-3; 7 bases are shared with TRBD2. The CDR3 totals 18 residues. Germline assignment: CDR1 SGHTA and CDR2 FQGNSA. The V segment lost 3 bases and the J segment 8 bases; nucleotides outside the gene matches: 20. The CDR3 DNA is TGTGCCAGCAGCTTGGAAACCCGTACGAGAGCGGGGCTTGTTACGCAGTATTTT. This encodes CASSLETRTRAGLVTQYF.

The chain has TRBV27 and TRBJ1-5, with D perhaps matching TRBD1 (5 bases). This CDR3 region has 17 residues. V was clipped by 2 bases and J by 4 bases, with 18 bases between them. Germline CDR1 MNHEY, CDR2 SMNVEV (reference sequence). CDR3 nucleotides: TGTGCCAGCAGTTTAGAAGTGGGGGGTAAACGTAATCAGCCCCAGCATTTT. Protein sequence: CASSLEVGGKRNQPQHF.

The table lists this clone with a count of one. The V call is TRBV28, the J call TRBJ1-2, with 9 positions matching TRBD1. V lost 6 bases and J lost 5; bases outside the gene matches: 7. CDR3 size: 14 residues. Germline loops: CDR1 MDHEN, CDR2 SYDVKM. As DNA, the CDR3 is TGTGCCAGCAGGGGGGACAGGGTAGTGTATGGCTACACCTTC. The encoded protein is CASRGDRVVYGYTF.

CDR3 protein: CASSIGTGQGASGYTF. The CDR3 bases are TGTGCCAGTAGTATAGGTACGGGACAGGGGGCGAGTGGCTACACCTTC. This rearrangement joins TRBV19 to TRBJ1-2, with 12 nucleotides matching TRBD1. Per the germline V gene, CDR1 is LNHDA and CDR2 is SQIVND (reference sequence). Trimming at V came to 1 base and at J to 7 bases, leaving 7 bases not matched to a gene. This CDR3 is 16 amino acids long.

V gene TRBV28 combines with J gene TRBJ2-7; D ambiguous. The germline V gene has CDR1 MDHEN and CDR2 SYDVKM. Trimming removed 3 bases from V and 3 bases from J, with 3 bases in between. This CDR3 spans 11 amino acids. The CDR3 nucleotides read TGTGCCAGCAGTTTCGGCTACGAGCAGTACTTC. It encodes CASSFGYEQYF.

Only one count was recorded for this clone. The chain combines TRBV27 with TRBJ1-1; D gene unclear. The germline CDR1 and CDR2 sequences are MNHEY and SMNVEV (reference sequence). CDR3 length: 13 amino acids. V lost 3 bases, J lost 5 bases, and 10 bases lay in between. The CDR3 nucleotides are TGTGCCAGCAGTTTTGGATGGGAGACTGAAGCTTTCTTT. Translation: CASSFGWETEAFF.

The DNA of the CDR3 is TGTGCCAGTAGAGGACAGGGGGCGCTCAATCAGCCCCAGCATTTT. Translating gives CASRGQGALNQPQHF. The chain links TRBV19 to TRBJ1-5; 11 bases line up with TRBD1. This CDR3 spans 15 amino acids. Germline V gene sequence: CDR1 LNHDA, CDR2 SQIVND (reference sequence). Trimming at V came to 6 bases and at J to 3 bases, leaving 4 bases not matched to a gene.

The chain joins TRBV30 to TRBJ2-5; 7 nucleotides align to TRBD1. The V gene end was trimmed by 1 base and the J gene end by 1 base; junction bases not matched to a gene: 6. The CDR3 length is 15 residues. CDR1 and CDR2 from the germline V gene are GTSNPN and SVGIG (reference sequence). The CDR3 DNA reads TGTGCCTGGAGTGCCCGTGACAGGGCCCAAGAGACCCAGTACTTC. It yields the protein CAWSARDRAQETQYF.

The genes are TRBV19 and TRBJ1-5, with D perhaps matching TRBD1 (6 bases). V gave up 5 bases and J gave up 2 bases, with 16 bases separating them. Germline-derived CDR1 and CDR2 are LNHDA and SQIVND (reference sequence). The CDR3 spans 16 residues. CDR3 region: CASSVNRAVGNQPQHF. The CDR3 nucleotides are TGTGCCAGTAGTGTCAACAGGGCCGTGGGCAATCAGCCCCAGCATTTT.

The V gene is TRBV7-9, the J gene TRBJ2-1; TRBD1 matches 8 bases. This CDR3 is built from 16 residues. CDR1 and CDR2 from the germline V gene are SEHNR and FQNEAQ (reference sequence). V gave up 5 bases and J gave up 7 bases; unmatched junction bases: 13. The CDR3 DNA is TGTGCCAGCAGCCCAACCTCGACAGGGGCTAGGAATGAGCAGTTCTTC. Protein: CASSPTSTGARNEQFF.

The chain links TRBV5-1 to TRBJ2-7; 9 bases align to TRBD1. There are 14 residues in the CDR3. J lost 6 bases, V lost 2 bases, and 6 bases had no gene match. Looked up from germline, CDR1 is SGHRS and CDR2 is YFSETQ. The CDR3 reads CASSLQGAQGEQYF. The CDR3 DNA reads TGCGCCAGCAGCTTACAGGGGGCTCAGGGCGAGCAGTACTTC.

The chain joins TRBV18 to TRBJ2-3; maybe TRBD1 (5 bases). Trimming left V 2 bases short and J 2 bases short, with 11 bases between. CDR3 length: 15 amino acids. Germline V CDR1 and CDR2: KGHSH, LQKENI. The DNA for the CDR3 is TGTGCCAGCTCACCAACAGGTCCCCACACAGATACGCAGTATTTT. Its translation is CASSPTGPHTDTQYF.

The chain has TRBV6-4 and TRBJ2-1, with 10 bases aligning to TRBD2. The trim removed 6 bases at V and 9 bases at J, leaving 8 bases unmatched. Germline lookup yields CDR1 MRHNA and CDR2 SNTAGT. The CDR3 spans 14 residues. CDR3 nucleotide sequence: TGTGCCAGCAGCGCTCTAGCGGGAGCCTTTGAGCAGTTCTTC. Translation gives CASSALAGAFEQFF.

The J gene is TRBJ2-2, the V gene TRBV7-8, with 9 bases lining up with TRBD1. The CDR3 is 17 residues long. Germline V CDR1 and CDR2: SGHVS, FQNEAQ. Losses at the gene ends were 6 bases for V and 2 bases for J; bases not matched to a gene: 10. The CDR3 loop reads CASSYRSGQGNTGELFF. The CDR3 DNA reads as TGTGCCAGCAGTTATCGATCGGGACAGGGAAACACCGGGGAGCTGTTTTTT.

This clone occurred once. The V gene is TRBV28, the J gene TRBJ2-1; 9 nucleotides match TRBD1. CDR1 and CDR2 (germline): MDHEN, SYDVKM. This CDR3 is 15 amino acids long. Trimming cost V 3 bases and J 7 bases; bases outside gene matches: 7. The CDR3 DNA sequence: TGTGCCAGCAGTTTTCTACAGGGGGCGAGGAATGAGCAGTTCTTC. Amino acid sequence: CASSFLQGARNEQFF.

V gene TRBV7-9 combines with J gene TRBJ2-7; 10 bases are shared with TRBD1. J gave up 6 bases and V 4 bases, and 6 bases lay outside the gene matches. CDR1 and CDR2 from the germline V gene are SEHNR and FQNEAQ (reference sequence). This CDR3 spans 14 amino acids. This CDR3 reads CASSSGTGVGEQYF. For the CDR3, the DNA is TGTGCCAGCAGCTCAGGGACAGGGGTAGGCGAGCAGTACTTC.

The chain uses TRBV12-3 or TRBV12-4 and TRBJ2-3; D ambiguous. The CDR3 contains 13 residues. V shed 6 bases and J shed 0 bases, with 7 bases lying between them. CDR3 region: CASSPSSTDTQYF. In nucleotides, the CDR3 is TGTGCCAGCAGCCCGAGTAGCACAGATACGCAGTATTTT.

The genes are TRBV9 and TRBJ2-1, with 10 bases identical to TRBD2. V dropped 0 bases and J dropped 4; count of bases not matched to a gene: 4. The CDR3 has 16 amino acids. Germline V gene sequence: CDR1 SGDLS, CDR2 YYNGEE. The CDR3: CASSVGPAGGYNEQFF. The CDR3 nucleotides are TGTGCCAGCAGCGTAGGTCCAGCGGGAGGGTACAATGAGCAGTTCTTC.

This chain's CDR3 is CASSSTGKPQHF. DNA for the CDR3: TGTGCCAGCAGCTCTACAGGGAAGCCCCAGCATTTT. This rearrangement joins TRBV6-5 to TRBJ1-5, with D tentatively TRBD1 (6 bases). This CDR3 is built from 12 residues. CDR1 is MNHEY and CDR2 is SVGAGI in the germline V gene. Trimming stripped 6 bases from V and 8 bases from J, with 11 bases between.

This clone was seen more than once but under ten times. The chain couples TRBV11-2 to TRBJ1-4; TRBD1 might be the D (5 bases). Looked up from germline, CDR1 is SGHAT and CDR2 is FQNNGV. This CDR3 has 15 residues. Trimming shortened V by 0 bases and J by 1 base, and 6 bases separated the two germline ends. The CDR3 sequence is CASSLERGTNEKLFF. In nucleotides, the CDR3 is TGTGCCAGCAGCTTAGAAAGGGGAACTAATGAAAAACTGTTTTTT.

In the case of this clone: At one end, the junction sequence differs from germline, possibly due to a read error. The J gene is TRBJ1-2, the V gene TRBV19, with D uncertain. The germline CDR1 and CDR2 sequences are LNHDA and SQIVND (reference sequence). The CDR3 has 12 amino acids. As DNA, the CDR3 is TGTGCCAGTAGTGCCCCCCAATGGCAGGTGGCCTTC. As protein: CASSAPQWQVAF.

V is TRBV2 and J is TRBJ1-5, with TRBD1 matching over 7 bases. Germline lookup yields CDR1 SNHLY and CDR2 FYNNEI. The CDR3 totals 16 residues. Trimming cost V 1 base and J 6 bases; bases outside gene matches: 9. CDR3 loop: CASSEGETGTTQPQHF. CDR3 nucleotides: TGTGCCAGCAGTGAAGGCGAGACAGGGACCACTCAGCCCCAGCATTTT.

V gene TRBV9 combines with J gene TRBJ1-1; no firm D call. CDR3 length equals 14 residues. V was clipped by 4 bases and J by 1 base, with 11 bases between them. Germline values: CDR1 SGDLS, CDR2 YYNGEE. Here the CDR3 DNA reads TGTGCCAGCAGCCCTAGGTATGGGAACACTGAAGCTTTCTTT. Protein product: CASSPRYGNTEAFF.

This sequence joins TRBV12-5 and TRBJ2-5, with TRBD1 matching over 7 bases. The V gene's germline CDR1 is LGHNT and CDR2 FRNRAP. The CDR3 is 15 amino acids. The J segment lost 5 bases and the V segment lost 1 base, leaving 7 bases of the junction unmatched. CDR3 protein: CASGLDRGLGETQYF. The DNA of the CDR3 is TGTGCTAGTGGTTTGGACAGGGGTTTGGGCGAGACCCAGTACTTC.